Here is one TCR beta chain with its context. Its cognate antigen is unknown. One junction end does not reproduce the germline sequence, and a read error may be involved. This sample's treatment: oral pan-JAK inhibitor, 5-10 mg twice daily. Sampling of alopecia areata patients yielded lesional scalp punch biopsies as well as peripheral blood. This record belongs to a study of CD8+ T cells in alopecia areata. Study in general: Percentage of affected scalp area was the basis on which treated patients' severity was scored.

cDNA reverse transcribed from extracted RNA served as the sequencing template. The repertoire was sequenced with immunoSEQ multiplex PCR; TCRdb's copy has only in-frame clones and lacks some. This table has 200,000 to 250,000 clones, around three fifths appearing once. Germline V gene lookup returns CDR1 SSHAT and CDR2 FNYEAQ (reference sequence). This CDR3 contains 13 residues. Study-wide points: Clonality in the scalp and expanded CD8+ clones ranked among the top 100 were significantly decreased by tofacitinib. In scalp samples, resident alphabeta T cells of normal skin are also sequenced.

This receptor was obtained from a human donor with alopecia areata. This rearrangement joins TRBV7-7 to TRBJ1-1; D gene ambiguous. Here the sequenced sample was CD4+ T cells sorted from blood, taken at week 4, from a patient treated with tofacitinib. CDR3 sequence reads: CASSLTQNTEAFF. In nucleotides, the CDR3 is TGTGCTAGCAGCTTGACACAGAACACTGAAGCTTTCTTT.